The 17 T cell receptor beta chains reported below all come from one sample, sequenced in a study of tumor-infiltrating lymphocytes in primary liver carcinoma. Co-extracting RNA and DNA was done with roughly 17-34 mg of unsorted bulk tissue as input. Priming with a constant-region primer yielded TCR beta cDNA from around 540 ng total RNA. The TCR beta library was amplified through three nested multiplex PCR rounds in a modified ARM-PCR procedure. PCR rounds one and two used TRBV1-TRBV30 forward primers with a C-beta reverse primer for 10 cycles each. MiXCR, run by TCRdb on the multiplex PCR reads, gives a single entry per CDR3 protein. Here the sample spans 100,000 to 150,000 distinct CDR3 sequences, around 60% being singletons. Input material: liver tumor tissue from sampling region 3. Subset: tumor region T3, left-lateral pole. Every receptor here comes from a woman in her sixties or seventies with primary liver carcinoma and hepatitis B virus infection.

Concerning this clonotype: This may arise from a read error, as a much more abundant clone is one base away. The chain is built from TRBV12-3 or TRBV12-4 and TRBJ2-1; 15 bases are shared with TRBD2. CDR3 length equals 15 residues. J gave up 10 bases and V 10 bases, and 11 bases lay outside the gene matches. The CDR3 sequence is CANRGTSGRFLEQFF. In DNA, the CDR3 is TGTGCCAACAGGGGGACTAGCGGGAGGTTCCTCGAGCAGTTCTTC.

This clonotype came up many times. This chain joins TRBV6-1 and TRBJ1-1, with unresolved D. Germline loops: CDR1 MNHNS, CDR2 SASEGT. Trimming pared 4 bases from V and 0 bases from J, leaving 21 bases between. The CDR3 has 18 residues. The CDR3 nucleotides are TGTGCCAGCAGTGGGATTAGCATCGTAAGGCTAGTGAACACTGAAGCTTTCTTT. Encoded protein: CASSGISIVRLVNTEAFF.

On this clonotype itself: A read error may be the cause here, since a much bigger clone is one base away. This CDR3 is missing its conserved last phenylalanine or tryptophan, likely due to a read error. V gene TRBV5-6 combines with J gene TRBJ2-1; D perhaps matches TRBD2 (6 bases). The length of the CDR3 is 12 residues. V was clipped by 4 bases and J by 9 bases, with 11 bases between them. Germline values: CDR1 SGHDT, CDR2 YYEEEE. CDR3 nucleotide sequence: TGTGCCAGCAGCGCGGGGTTGCTTGAGCAGTTCCTC. Its protein product is CASSAGLLEQFL.

Comments on this clonotype: A much larger clone differs from this one at a single base, so this may be a read error. This rearrangement joins TRBV6-2 or TRBV6-3 to TRBJ2-7, with a possible D match to TRBD1 (6 bases). Germline loops: CDR1 MNHEY, CDR2 SVGEGT. The germline V and J ends were trimmed by 9 bases and 2 bases, with 14 bases remaining between them. The CDR3 covers 13 residues. This CDR3 reads CASTGTFPYEQYF. The CDR3 nucleotides are TGTGCCAGTACCGGGACATTCCCCTACGAGCAGTACTTC.

Remarks on this clonotype: With a much larger clone just one base away, this may be a read error. The chain links TRBV28 to TRBJ2-7; 7 bases are a match to TRBD2. The CDR3 runs 17 residues. Germline CDR1 and CDR2: MDHEN and SYDVKM. The J segment lost 2 bases and the V segment lost 5 bases, leaving 15 bases of the junction unmatched. This CDR3 reads CASSPKSASGAPYEQYF. As DNA, the CDR3 is TGTGCCAGCAGTCCGAAATCCGCCAGCGGGGCCCCCTACGAGCAGTACTTC.

Worth noting for this clonotype: This could be a read error, since a much larger clone is one nucleotide away. The CDR3 end shows no conserved phenylalanine or tryptophan, and so a read error is likely. This sequence joins TRBV7-8 and TRBJ1-1, with a tentative D call TRBD1 (6 bases). V shed 4 bases and J shed 10 bases, with 13 bases lying between them. This CDR3 has 12 residues. The germline V gene has CDR1 SGHVS and CDR2 FQNEAQ. CDR3: CASSWLQGRAFY. CDR3 DNA: TGTGCCAGCAGCTGGCTACAGGGCCGAGCTTTCTAT.

On this clonotype itself: The CDR3 carries no conserved terminal phenylalanine or tryptophan, so it likely arises from a read error. J is TRBJ2-3 and V is TRBV11-1; weak D call: TRBD2 (7 bases). The CDR3 covers 15 residues. V dropped 7 bases and J dropped 3 bases, with 17 bases sitting between them. From germline, CDR1 is SGHAT and CDR2 FQDESV (reference sequence). This CDR3 is CASKGVGTNTDTQYL. For the CDR3, the DNA is TGTGCCAGCAAGGGGGTCGGGACTAATACAGATACGCAGTATCTT.

As regards this clonotype: At one of its ends the junction is not consistent with the germline gene, which may arise from a read error. This chain links TRBV12-3 or TRBV12-4 with TRBJ2-1; either TRBD1 or TRBD2 may supply D (6 bases each). The CDR3 spans 15 residues. Here the CDR3 DNA reads TGTGCCAGCACTAGGGTTAGGGGGGATTACAATGGGCAGTTCTTC. It encodes CASTRVRGDYNGQFF.

In the case of this clonotype: A read error may produce the germline difference seen at one junction end. V and J are TRBV11-2 and TRBJ1-5; D gene ambiguous. This CDR3 comprises 13 residues. CDR1 and CDR2 (germline): SGHAT, FQNNGV. The CDR3 coding sequence is TGTGCCAGCAGCTTAGGCTGGGGTCAGCCCCAACATTTT. Its protein is CASSLGWGQPQHF.

A word on this clonotype: A much larger clone differs by one base, so this may be a read error. The chain is built from TRBV29-1 and TRBJ2-7, with 8 bases aligning to TRBD2. V lost 8 bases to trimming and J lost 5 bases; unmatched junction nucleotides: 17. Germline CDR1 reads SQVTM; CDR2 reads ANQGSEA. This CDR3 has 15 residues. The CDR3 spells CSIAGGSWGTDEQYF. The CDR3 DNA sequence: TGCAGCATTGCGGGGGGATCGTGGGGGACGGACGAGCAGTACTTC.

As regards this clonotype: A read error is likely, as this CDR3 ends without the conserved phenylalanine or tryptophan. In DNA form, the CDR3 reads TGTGCCAGCAGCCAAGCGACTAGCGGTAACACCTGGGAGCTGTTTCTT. Amino acid sequence: CASSQATSGNTWELFL. This chain uses TRBV4-2 with TRBJ2-2; the match to TRBD2 covers 9 bases. Germline CDR1 LGHNA, CDR2 YNFKEQ. The CDR3 is made up of 16 amino acids.

This clonotype was seen a few times. A much larger clone is a single base away; this may be a read error. The rearrangement uses TRBV6-1 and TRBJ1-2, with D possibly TRBD1 on 6 matching bases. This CDR3 contains 15 residues. The V end was cut by 4 bases, the J end by 4 bases, with 16 bases between. Germline values: CDR1 MNHNS, CDR2 SASEGT. CDR3 loop: CASSAGTSYGYGYTF. The CDR3 DNA sequence: TGTGCCAGCAGTGCGGGGACATCATATGGCTATGGCTACACCTTC.

In this sample, this clonotype turned up many times. The chain carries TRBV7-8 and TRBJ1-5; D is uncertain. Germline CDR1 and CDR2: SGHVS and FQNEAQ. Trimming took 5 bases from V and 1 from J, leaving 15 bases between them. The CDR3 is made up of 16 amino acids. The DNA of the CDR3 is TGTGCCAGCAGCCCTAGGACCGGAGGGAGCAATCAGCCCCAGCATTTT. Encoded protein: CASSPRTGGSNQPQHF. The variable domain in full, with the rest retrieved from reference TRBV7-8 and TRBJ1-5, is GAGVSQSPRYKVAKRGQDVALRCDPISGHVSLFWYQQALGQGPEFLTYFQNEAQLDKSGLPSDRFFAERPEGSVSTLKIQRTQQEDSAVYLCASSPRTGGSNQPQHFGDGTRLSIL.

As regards this clonotype: Being one base from a much bigger clone, this may be a read error. This chain uses TRBV5-4 with TRBJ2-1, with D possibly being TRBD1 or TRBD2 (5 bases each). CDR3 length equals 16 residues. CDR1 is SGHNT, CDR2 YYREEE, per germline (reference sequence). The CDR3 region has the DNA TGTGCCAGCAGCTTGGGGGGCGGGTGGTCCTACAATGAGCGGTTCTTC. Protein sequence: CASSLGGGWSYNERFF.

For this clonotype: One end of the junction does not line up with germline, which may come from a read error. The gene calls are TRBV11-2 and TRBJ2-2, with D perhaps TRBD2 (5 bases). CDR1 is SGHAT and CDR2 is FQNNGV in the germline V gene. CDR3 length equals 13 residues. The chain's CDR3 is CASSLDRIGELVF. For the CDR3, the DNA is TGTGCTAGCAGCTTAGATAGGATTGGGGAGCTGGTTTTT.

To note about this clonotype: Being one base from a much bigger clone, this may be a read error. The rearrangement uses TRBV4-1 and TRBJ2-7; 7 bases match TRBD2. The CDR3 runs 15 residues. Germline V gives CDR1 MGHRA, CDR2 YSYEKL. The CDR3 nucleotides are TGCGCCGGCAGCCAAATTTGGGGAGGGCCGGGTGAGCAGTACTTC. This encodes CAGSQIWGGPGEQYF.

This CDR3 is CASSPRRFSGREQFF. CDR3 DNA: TGTGCCAGCAGTCCGAGACGGTTTAGCGGGAGGGAGCAGTTCTTC. The rearrangement joins TRBV12-3 or TRBV12-4 to TRBJ2-1; TRBD2 agrees at 10 bases. This CDR3 region has 15 residues. Germline trimming cut 5 bases from V and 10 bases from J; bases unmatched to any gene: 11.